One sample yielded the 2 T cell receptor beta chains listed below, sequenced in a study of blood T cell repertoires in COVID-19. Sequenced by immunoSEQ multiplex PCR; TCRdb stores in-frame clones only, minus some. The table records 150,000 to 200,000 clones, under 80% of them present only once. Material: peripheral blood. These receptors came from a man in his 70s with acute or convalescent COVID-19.

V gene TRBV5-5 combines with J gene TRBJ1-1; D gene uncertain. V was cut by 0 bases and J by 1 base, with 7 bases left in between. Germline lookup yields CDR1 SGHKS and CDR2 YYEKEE (reference sequence). The CDR3 length is 14 residues. Here the CDR3 DNA reads TGTGCCAGCAGCTTGGGACTACAGAACACTGAAGCTTTCTTT. Translation: CASSLGLQNTEAFF.

V and J are TRBV7-9 and TRBJ1-3; D possibly corresponds to TRBD1 (6 bases). Looked up from germline, CDR1 is SEHNR and CDR2 is FQNEAQ (reference sequence). Trimming cost V 1 base and J 1 base, with 11 bases left between them. The CDR3 has 16 amino acids. CDR3 sequence: CASSLDGTNSGNTIYF. CDR3 bases: TGTGCCAGCAGCTTAGACGGGACAAATTCTGGAAACACCATATATTTT.